This T cell receptor (beta chain) was found in a study of cytomegalovirus exposure and HLA in healthy donors. Study conclusions and caveats: It was taken for granted in presence/absence analyses that sequencing depth across donors was roughly uniform. There were some public TCRs occurring in many donors, but most TCR sequences were rare.

The V gene's germline CDR1 is SEHNR and CDR2 FQNEAQ (reference sequence). This CDR3 comprises 15 residues. The ends were cut back, 2 bases at V and 4 bases at J, with 11 bases in the middle. PCR amplification relied on 60 Vbeta primers (plus 13 Jbeta primers). Clones were sequenced by immunoSEQ multiplex PCR, and TCRdb holds only the in-frame ones, with some missing. The sample holds around 120,000 clones, 70% to 85% seen once. Concerning this clone itself: Its antigen is currently unknown.

The sample taken for sequencing was PBMCs. This sequence joins TRBV7-9 and TRBJ2-2, with D possibly TRBD2 on 6 matching bases. The source of this sequence is a boy younger than 18 in good health and CMV-seronegative. In DNA, the CDR3 is TGTGCCAGCAGCTTAAGTCGGGAGAGCACCGGGGAGCTGTTTTTT. Translated, it gives CASSLSRESTGELFF.